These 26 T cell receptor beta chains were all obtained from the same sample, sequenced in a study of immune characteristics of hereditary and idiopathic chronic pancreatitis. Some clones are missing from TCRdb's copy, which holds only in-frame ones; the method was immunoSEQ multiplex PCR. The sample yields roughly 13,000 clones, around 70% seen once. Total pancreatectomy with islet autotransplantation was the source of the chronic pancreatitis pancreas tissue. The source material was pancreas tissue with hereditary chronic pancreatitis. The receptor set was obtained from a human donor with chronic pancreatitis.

In nucleotides, the CDR3 is TGTGCCAGCAGTCCTGGAGACAGGGGAAACTATGGCTACACCTTC. As protein: CASSPGDRGNYGYTF. The genes are TRBV6-5 and TRBJ1-2; TRBD1 agrees at 8 bases. The V and J ends lost 5 bases and 2 bases, in that order; junction bases with no gene match: 7. CDR3 length: 15 amino acids. Germline V gene sequence: CDR1 MNHEY, CDR2 SVGAGI.

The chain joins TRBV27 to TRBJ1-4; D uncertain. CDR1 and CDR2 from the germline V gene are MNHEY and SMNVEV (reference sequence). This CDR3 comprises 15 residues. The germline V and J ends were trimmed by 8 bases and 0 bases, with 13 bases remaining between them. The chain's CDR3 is CASSDGDATNEKLFF. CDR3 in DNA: TGTGCCAGCTCGGACGGCGACGCAACTAATGAAAAACTGTTTTTT.

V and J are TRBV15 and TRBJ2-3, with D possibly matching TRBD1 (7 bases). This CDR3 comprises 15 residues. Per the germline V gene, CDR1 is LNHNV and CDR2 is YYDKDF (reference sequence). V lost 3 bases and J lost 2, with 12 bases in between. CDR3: CATSRAGQPTDTQYF. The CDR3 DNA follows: TGTGCCACCAGCAGGGCGGGACAGCCCACAGATACGCAGTATTTT.

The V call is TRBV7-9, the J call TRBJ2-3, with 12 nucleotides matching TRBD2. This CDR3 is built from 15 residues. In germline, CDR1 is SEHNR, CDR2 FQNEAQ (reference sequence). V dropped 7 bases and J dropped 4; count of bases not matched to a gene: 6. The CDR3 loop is CASNGLAGIADTQYF. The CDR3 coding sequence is TGTGCCAGCAACGGACTAGCGGGAATTGCAGATACGCAGTATTTT.

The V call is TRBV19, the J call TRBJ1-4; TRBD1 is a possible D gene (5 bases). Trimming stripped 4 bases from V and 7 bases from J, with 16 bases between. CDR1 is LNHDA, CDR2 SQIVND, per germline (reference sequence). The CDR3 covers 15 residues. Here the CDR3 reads CASSSARAGAEKLFF. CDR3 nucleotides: TGTGCCAGTAGTAGCGCCAGGGCTGGGGCTGAAAAACTGTTTTTT.

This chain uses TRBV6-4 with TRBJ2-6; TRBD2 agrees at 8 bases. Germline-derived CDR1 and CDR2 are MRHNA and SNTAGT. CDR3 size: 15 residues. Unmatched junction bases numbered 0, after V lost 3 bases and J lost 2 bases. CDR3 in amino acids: CASSERGAGANVLTF. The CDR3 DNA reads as TGTGCCAGCAGTGAGCGGGGGGCTGGGGCCAACGTCCTGACTTTC.

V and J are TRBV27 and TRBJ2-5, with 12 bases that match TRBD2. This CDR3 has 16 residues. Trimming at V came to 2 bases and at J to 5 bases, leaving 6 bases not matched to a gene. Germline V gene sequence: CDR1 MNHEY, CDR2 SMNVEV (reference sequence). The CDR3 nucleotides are TGTGCCAGCAGTTTAACCCGGCTAGCGGGAGGGGAGACCCAGTACTTC. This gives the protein CASSLTRLAGGETQYF.

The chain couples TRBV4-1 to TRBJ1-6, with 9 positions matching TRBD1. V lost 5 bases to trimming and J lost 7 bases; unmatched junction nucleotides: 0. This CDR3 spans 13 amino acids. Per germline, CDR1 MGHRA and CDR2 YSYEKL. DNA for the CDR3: TGCGCCAGCAGCGGACAGGGGAATTCACCCCTCCACTTT. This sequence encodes CASSGQGNSPLHF.

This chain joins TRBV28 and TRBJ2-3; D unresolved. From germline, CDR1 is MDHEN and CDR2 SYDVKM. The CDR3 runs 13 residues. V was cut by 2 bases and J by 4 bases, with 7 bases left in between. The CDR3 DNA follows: TGTGCCAGCAGTTTAGTATCGGCAGATACGCAGTATTTT. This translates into CASSLVSADTQYF.

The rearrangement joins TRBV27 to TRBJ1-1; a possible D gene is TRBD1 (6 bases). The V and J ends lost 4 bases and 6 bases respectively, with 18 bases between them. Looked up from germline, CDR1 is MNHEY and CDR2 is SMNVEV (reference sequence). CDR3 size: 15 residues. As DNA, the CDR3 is TGTGCCAGCAGTTGGTATGGGGGGGGCTTCTCTGAAGCTTTCTTT. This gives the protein CASSWYGGGFSEAFF.

CDR3 sequence reads: CATSRVSGRAHEQYF. The CDR3 DNA reads TGTGCCACCAGCAGAGTTAGTGGGAGGGCCCACGAGCAGTACTTC. This sequence joins TRBV15 and TRBJ2-7; 7 bases map to TRBD2. Looked up from germline, CDR1 is LNHNV and CDR2 is YYDKDF (reference sequence). CDR3 length: 15 residues. The V segment lost 1 base and the J segment 5 bases; nucleotides outside the gene matches: 8.

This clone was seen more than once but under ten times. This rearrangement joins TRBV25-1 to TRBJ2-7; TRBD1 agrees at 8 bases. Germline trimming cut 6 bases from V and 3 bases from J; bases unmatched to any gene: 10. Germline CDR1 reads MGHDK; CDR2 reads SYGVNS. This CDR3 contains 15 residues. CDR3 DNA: TGTGCCAGCAGCGGAGGTAACAGGGGGAGCTACGAGCAGTACTTC. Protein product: CASSGGNRGSYEQYF.

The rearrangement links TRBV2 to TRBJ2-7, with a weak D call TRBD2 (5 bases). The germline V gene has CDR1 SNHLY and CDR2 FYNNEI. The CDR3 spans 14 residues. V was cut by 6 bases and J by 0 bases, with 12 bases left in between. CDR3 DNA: TGTGCCAGCAGCGAGACGGAGGTCTCCTACGAGCAGTACTTC. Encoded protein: CASSETEVSYEQYF.

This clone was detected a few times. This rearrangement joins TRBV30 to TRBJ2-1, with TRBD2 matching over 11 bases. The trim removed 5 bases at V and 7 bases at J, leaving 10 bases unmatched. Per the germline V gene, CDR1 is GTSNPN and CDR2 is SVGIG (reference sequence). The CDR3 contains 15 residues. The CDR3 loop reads CAWASGTSGYNEQFF. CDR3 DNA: TGTGCCTGGGCTTCCGGGACTAGCGGCTATAATGAGCAGTTCTTC.

The CDR3 reads CASSPVSSGTDTQYF. CDR3 coding DNA: TGTGCCAGCTCACCAGTTTCTAGCGGCACAGATACGCAGTATTTT. The chain links TRBV18 to TRBJ2-3; a weak D match, TRBD2 (6 bases). Trimming left V 2 bases short and J 1 base short, with 10 bases between. The CDR3 extends over 15 amino acids. Germline loops: CDR1 KGHSH, CDR2 LQKENI.

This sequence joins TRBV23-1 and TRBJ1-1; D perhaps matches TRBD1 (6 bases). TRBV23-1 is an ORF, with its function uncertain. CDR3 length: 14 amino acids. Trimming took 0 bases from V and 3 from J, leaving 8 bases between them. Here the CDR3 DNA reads TGCGCCAGCAGTCAATCGGGGGGCTACACTGAAGCTTTCTTT. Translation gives CASSQSGGYTEAFF.

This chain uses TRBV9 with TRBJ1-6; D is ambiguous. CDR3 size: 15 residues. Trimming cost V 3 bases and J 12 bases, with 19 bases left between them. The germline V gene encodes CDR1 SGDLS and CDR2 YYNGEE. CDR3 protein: CASSEGGDRVRPLHF. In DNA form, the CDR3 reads TGTGCCAGCAGCGAGGGCGGAGACCGCGTAAGACCCCTCCACTTT.

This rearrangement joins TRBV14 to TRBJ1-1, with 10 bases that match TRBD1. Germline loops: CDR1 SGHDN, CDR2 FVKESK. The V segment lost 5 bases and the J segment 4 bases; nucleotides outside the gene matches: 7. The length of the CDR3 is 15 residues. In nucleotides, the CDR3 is TGTGCCAGCAGCGTCCGGGACAGGGGCACCACTGAAGCTTTCTTT. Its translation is CASSVRDRGTTEAFF.

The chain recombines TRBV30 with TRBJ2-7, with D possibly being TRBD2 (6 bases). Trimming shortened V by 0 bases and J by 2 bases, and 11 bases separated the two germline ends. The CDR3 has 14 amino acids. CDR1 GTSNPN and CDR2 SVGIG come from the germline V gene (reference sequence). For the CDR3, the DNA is TGTGCCTGGAGTGTATATCGGGAGCCCTACGAGCAGTACTTC. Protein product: CAWSVYREPYEQYF.

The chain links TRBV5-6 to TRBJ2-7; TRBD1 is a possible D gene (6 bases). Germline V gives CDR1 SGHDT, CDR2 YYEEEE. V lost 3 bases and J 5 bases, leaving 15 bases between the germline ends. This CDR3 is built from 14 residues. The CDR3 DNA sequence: TGTGCCAGCAGCTACCAACAGGGATTTGACGAGCAGTACTTC. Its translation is CASSYQQGFDEQYF.

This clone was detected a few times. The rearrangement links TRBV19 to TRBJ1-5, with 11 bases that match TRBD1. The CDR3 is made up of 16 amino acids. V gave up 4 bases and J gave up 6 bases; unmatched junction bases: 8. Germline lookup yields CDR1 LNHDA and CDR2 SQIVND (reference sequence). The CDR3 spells CASSSYGTGGRQPQHF. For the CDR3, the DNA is TGTGCCAGTAGTAGTTATGGGACAGGGGGTCGTCAGCCCCAGCATTTT.

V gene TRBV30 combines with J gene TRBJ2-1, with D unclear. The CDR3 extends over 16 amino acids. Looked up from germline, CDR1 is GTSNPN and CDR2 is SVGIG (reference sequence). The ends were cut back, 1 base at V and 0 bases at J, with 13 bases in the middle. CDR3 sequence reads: CAWSGSHISSYNEQFF. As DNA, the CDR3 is TGTGCCTGGAGTGGATCCCACATAAGCTCCTACAATGAGCAGTTCTTC.

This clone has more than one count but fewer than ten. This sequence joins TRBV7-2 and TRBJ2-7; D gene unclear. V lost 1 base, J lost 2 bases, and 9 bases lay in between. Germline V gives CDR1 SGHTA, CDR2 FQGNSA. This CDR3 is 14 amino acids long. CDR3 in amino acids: CASSLDRWTYEQYF. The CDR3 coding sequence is TGTGCCAGCAGCTTAGATCGGTGGACCTACGAGCAGTACTTC.

The DNA for the CDR3 is TGTGCCAGCAGTTTAACAGGGTGGAGGAACACCATATATTTT. It specifies CASSLTGWRNTIYF. The chain couples TRBV28 to TRBJ1-3; the D gene is possibly TRBD1 (6 bases). The V end lost 2 bases, the J end lost 7 bases, and 12 bases lay between the germline ends. The CDR3 loop spans 14 amino acids. Germline V lookup: CDR1 MDHEN, CDR2 SYDVKM.

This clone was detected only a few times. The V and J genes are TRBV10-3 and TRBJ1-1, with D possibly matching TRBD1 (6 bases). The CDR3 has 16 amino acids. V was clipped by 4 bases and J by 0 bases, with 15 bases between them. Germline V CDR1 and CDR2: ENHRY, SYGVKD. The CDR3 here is CAISGGQINLNTEAFF. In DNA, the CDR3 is TGTGCCATCAGTGGGGGACAAATAAATCTGAACACTGAAGCTTTCTTT.

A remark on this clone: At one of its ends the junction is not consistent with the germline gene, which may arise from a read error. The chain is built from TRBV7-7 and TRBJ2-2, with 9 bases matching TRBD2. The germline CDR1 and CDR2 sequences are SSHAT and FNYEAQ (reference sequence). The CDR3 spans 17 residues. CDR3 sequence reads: CASSSSSGTVGTGELFF. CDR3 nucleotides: TGTGCTAGCAGCTCCTCTAGCGGGACGGTGGGCACCGGGGAGCTGTTTTTT.